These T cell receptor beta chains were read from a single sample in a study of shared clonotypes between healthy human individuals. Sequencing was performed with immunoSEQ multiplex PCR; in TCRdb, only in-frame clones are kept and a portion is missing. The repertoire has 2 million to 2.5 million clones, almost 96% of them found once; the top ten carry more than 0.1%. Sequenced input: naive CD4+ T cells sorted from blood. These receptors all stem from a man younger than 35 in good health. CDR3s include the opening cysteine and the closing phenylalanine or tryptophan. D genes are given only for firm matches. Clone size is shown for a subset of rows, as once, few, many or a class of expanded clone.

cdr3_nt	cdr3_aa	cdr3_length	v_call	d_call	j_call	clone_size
TGTGCCAGCAGCTTAGTGCGGAGCGATTACAATGAGCAGTTCTTC	CASSLVRSDYNEQFF	15	TRBV7-9	NA	TRBJ2-1	NA
TGTGCCAGCAGAAATCCCGAGGGAGGGTTGGATACGCAGTATTTT	CASRNPEGGLDTQYF	15	TRBV7-2	TRBD2	TRBJ2-3	NA
TGTGCCAGCTCACCCCAGGGGCAAGAAAACACCATATATTTT	CASSPQGQENTIYF	14	TRBV18	NA	TRBJ1-3	NA
TGCGCCAGCAGCGATGGACAGGGCAACACTGAAGCTTTCTTT	CASSDGQGNTEAFF	14	TRBV10-1	TRBD1	TRBJ1-1	NA
TGTGCCAGCAGCTTAGCTAGGGGGGGTATTGAGGGCTACGAGCAGTACTTC	CASSLARGGIEGYEQYF	17	TRBV11-2	NA	TRBJ2-7	NA
TGTGCCAGCAGTGAACTTCCTCCTACCTACGAGCAGTACTTC	CASSELPPTYEQYF	14	TRBV6-1	NA	TRBJ2-7	NA
TGCAGCGTGGGACCTACAACGGGACAGCCCCAGCATTTT	CSVGPTTGQPQHF	13	TRBV29-1	NA	TRBJ1-5	NA
TGTGCCATCAGTGAGTCGACGGGGCCCTACGAGCAGTACTTC	CAISESTGPYEQYF	14	TRBV10-3	NA	TRBJ2-7	NA
TGTGCCAGCAGCTTAGGTCGGTATAGCACAGATACGCAGTATTTT	CASSLGRYSTDTQYF	15	TRBV5-4	NA	TRBJ2-3	NA
TGTGCCAGCAGCTTAGCAAGAGCGCTAGAGGGAAATGAGCAGTTCTTC	CASSLARALEGNEQFF	16	TRBV7-2	NA	TRBJ2-1	NA
TGTGCCAGCAGCATGCGTCGGAGCGCCGGGGAGCTGTTTTTT	CASSMRRSAGELFF	14	TRBV2	NA	TRBJ2-2	NA
TGTGCCAGCAGGCCCGACCGGACAGGGGATGCCGAGCAGTACTTC	CASRPDRTGDAEQYF	15	TRBV6-1	TRBD1	TRBJ2-7	NA
TGTGCCATCAGTGAGTCGGTTGGGGGACGGAGCTCAAGGCCCTACGAGCAGTACTTC	CAISESVGGRSSRPYEQYF	19	TRBV10-3	NA	TRBJ2-7	NA
TGTGCCAGCAGCTCCTCCGATGCGGGCTACGAGCAGTACTTC	CASSSSDAGYEQYF	14	TRBV7-6	NA	TRBJ2-7	NA
TGTGCCATCAGTGAGTCGTTGGGTACGCAGTATTTT	CAISESLGTQYF	12	TRBV10-3	NA	TRBJ2-3	NA
TGTGCCAGCTCACCCTTTATGGACAGGGGCCAAGAGACCCAGTACTTC	CASSPFMDRGQETQYF	16	TRBV18	TRBD1	TRBJ2-5	NA
TGTGCCAGCAGTCCGCGGACAGGGGTGACTGAAGCTTTCTTT	CASSPRTGVTEAFF	14	TRBV27	TRBD1	TRBJ1-1	NA
TGTGCCAGCAGTGGTTCGGGACTAGCGGGAGCCCTCCAGTTCTTC	CASSGSGLAGALQFF	15	TRBV27	TRBD2	TRBJ2-1	NA
TGTGCCAGCAGCTTAGGGGGACCCAGTTTTAGATACGAGCAGTACTTC	CASSLGGPSFRYEQYF	16	TRBV7-2	NA	TRBJ2-7	NA
TGCGCCGCTTACAGCCCCCGGGAGGGCCCGGGTAATGAGCAGTTCTTC	CAAYSPREGPGNEQFF	16	TRBV10-1	TRBD2	TRBJ2-1	NA
TGTGCCAGCAGCTCCTCAAATTTTCTCTCCTATAATTCACCCCTCCACTTT	CASSSSNFLSYNSPLHF	17	TRBV7-9	NA	TRBJ1-6	NA
TGTGCCTTTAATCACTTTCGGACTAGCGGGAGCCAAAGCTCCTACGAGCAGTACTTC	CAFNHFRTSGSQSSYEQYF	19	TRBV30	TRBD2	TRBJ2-7	NA
TGCGCCAGCAGCCTGACAGGGGCGAACACCGGGGAGCTGTTTTTT	CASSLTGANTGELFF	15	TRBV5-1	TRBD1	TRBJ2-2	NA
TGTGCCAGCGCGGCTGACAGTAACACTGAAGCTTTCTTT	CASAADSNTEAFF	13	TRBV6-1	NA	TRBJ1-1	once
TGTGCCAGCAGACAACAGGGGACTCCTTCCTACGAGCAGTACTTC	CASRQQGTPSYEQYF	15	TRBV5-6	NA	TRBJ2-7	NA
TGTGCCAGCAGTTCCCAGGGGCAGAACACTGAAGCTTTCTTT	CASSSQGQNTEAFF	14	TRBV2	NA	TRBJ1-1	NA
TGTGCCAGCAGCTCCACTAGTCTCACAGATACGCAGTATTTT	CASSSTSLTDTQYF	14	TRBV7-9	NA	TRBJ2-3	NA
TGTGCCAGCAGATACGGGTTAGGGTCTGGAAACACCATATATTTT	CASRYGLGSGNTIYF	15	TRBV6-1	NA	TRBJ1-3	NA
TGTGCCAGCTCACCACCTACCCCGGGACAGGGGTCTTACGAGCAGTACTTC	CASSPPTPGQGSYEQYF	17	TRBV18	TRBD1	TRBJ2-7	once
TGCGCCAGCAGCCAACCACCGACAGGGAACTATGGCTACACCTTC	CASSQPPTGNYGYTF	15	TRBV4-1	TRBD1	TRBJ1-2	NA
TGTGCCAGCAGTGAAGCCGGGGTGGATGGCTACACCTTC	CASSEAGVDGYTF	13	TRBV6-1	NA	TRBJ1-2	once
TGTGCCAGCACCGGGACAAGCTCTGGAAACACCATATATTTT	CASTGTSSGNTIYF	14	TRBV7-9	NA	TRBJ1-3	NA
TGTGCCTGGGGGACAGGGGGTTTAAAGACCCAGTACTTC	CAWGTGGLKTQYF	13	TRBV30	TRBD1	TRBJ2-5	NA
TGCGCCAGCCGAGCCCGATACGGGACTAGCGGGGGGACCAGCTCCTACAATGAGCAGTTCTTC	CASRARYGTSGGTSSYNEQFF	21	TRBV5-1	TRBD2	TRBJ2-1	NA
TGTGCCAGCAGCTCGTTCTCAGTGAACACTGAAGCTTTCTTT	CASSSFSVNTEAFF	14	TRBV11-2	NA	TRBJ1-1	NA
TGCGCCAGCAGCCCAAACGTGAACTATGGCTACACCTTC	CASSPNVNYGYTF	13	TRBV4-3	NA	TRBJ1-2	NA